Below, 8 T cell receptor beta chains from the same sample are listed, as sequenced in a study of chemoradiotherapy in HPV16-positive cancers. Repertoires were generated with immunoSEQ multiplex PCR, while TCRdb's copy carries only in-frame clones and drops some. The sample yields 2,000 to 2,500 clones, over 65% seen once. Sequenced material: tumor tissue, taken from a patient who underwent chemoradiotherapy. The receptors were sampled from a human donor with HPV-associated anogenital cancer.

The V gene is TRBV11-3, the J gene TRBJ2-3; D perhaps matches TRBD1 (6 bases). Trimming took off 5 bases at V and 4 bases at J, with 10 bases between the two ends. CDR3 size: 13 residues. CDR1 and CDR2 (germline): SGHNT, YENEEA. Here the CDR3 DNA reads TGTGCCAGCAGCGCAAACAGGGCAGATACGCAGTATTTT. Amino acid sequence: CASSANRADTQYF.

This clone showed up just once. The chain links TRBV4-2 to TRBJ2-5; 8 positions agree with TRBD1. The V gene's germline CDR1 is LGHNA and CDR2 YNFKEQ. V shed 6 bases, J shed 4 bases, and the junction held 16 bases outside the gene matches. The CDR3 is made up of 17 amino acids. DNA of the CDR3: TGTGCCAGCAGTTTAGCTTGGACAGGGCCCGGTGGAGAGACCCAGTACTTC. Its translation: CASSLAWTGPGGETQYF.

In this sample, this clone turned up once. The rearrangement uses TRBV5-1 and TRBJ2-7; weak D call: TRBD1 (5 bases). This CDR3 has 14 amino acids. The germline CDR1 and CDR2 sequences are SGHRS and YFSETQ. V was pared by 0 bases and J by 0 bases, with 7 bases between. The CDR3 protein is CASSLADSSYEQYF. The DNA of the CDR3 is TGCGCCAGCAGCTTGGCCGACAGCTCCTACGAGCAGTACTTC.

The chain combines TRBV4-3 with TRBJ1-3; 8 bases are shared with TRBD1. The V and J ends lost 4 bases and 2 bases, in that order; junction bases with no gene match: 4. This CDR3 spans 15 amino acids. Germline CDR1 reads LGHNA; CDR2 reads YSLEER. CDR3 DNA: TGCGCCAGCAGCCGAGCGACAGGGGCTGGAAACACCATATATTTT. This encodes CASSRATGAGNTIYF.

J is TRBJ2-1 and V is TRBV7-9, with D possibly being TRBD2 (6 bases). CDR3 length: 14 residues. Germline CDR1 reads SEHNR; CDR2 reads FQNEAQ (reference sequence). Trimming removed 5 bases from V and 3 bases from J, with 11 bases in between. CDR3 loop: CASSPGRGYNEQFF. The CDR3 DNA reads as TGTGCCAGCAGCCCGGGGCGGGGCTACAATGAGCAGTTCTTC. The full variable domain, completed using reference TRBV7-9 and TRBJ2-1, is DTGVSQNPRHKITKRGQNVTFRCDPISEHNRLYWYRQTLGQGPEFLTYFQNEAQLEKSRLLSDRFSAERPKGSFSTLEIQRTEQGDSAMYLCASSPGRGYNEQFFGPGTRLTVL.

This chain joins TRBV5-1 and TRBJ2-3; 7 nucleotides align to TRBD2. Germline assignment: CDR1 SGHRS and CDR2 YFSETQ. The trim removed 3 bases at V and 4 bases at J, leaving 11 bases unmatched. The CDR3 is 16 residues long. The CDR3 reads CASSSMNHGGSDTQYF. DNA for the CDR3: TGCGCCAGCAGCTCCATGAACCACGGGGGGTCAGATACGCAGTATTTT.

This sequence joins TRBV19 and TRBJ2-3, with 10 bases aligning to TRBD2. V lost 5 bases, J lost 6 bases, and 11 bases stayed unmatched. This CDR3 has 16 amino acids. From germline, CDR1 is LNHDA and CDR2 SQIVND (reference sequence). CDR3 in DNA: TGTGCCAGTAGTCCCGGGGCAGCGGGAGGGCGGGATACGCAGTATTTT. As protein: CASSPGAAGGRDTQYF.

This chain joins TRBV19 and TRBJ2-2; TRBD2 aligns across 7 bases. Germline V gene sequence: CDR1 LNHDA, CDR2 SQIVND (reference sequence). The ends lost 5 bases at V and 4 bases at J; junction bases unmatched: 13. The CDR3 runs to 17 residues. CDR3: CASSPSREEASTGELFF. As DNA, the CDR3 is TGTGCCAGTAGTCCGAGTCGGGAGGAGGCGAGCACCGGGGAGCTGTTTTTT. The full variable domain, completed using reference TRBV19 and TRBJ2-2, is DGGITQSPKYLFRKEGQNVTLSCEQNLNHDAMYWYRQDPGQGLRLIYYSQIVNDFQKGDIAEGYSVSREKKESFPLTVTSAQKNPTAFYLCASSPSREEASTGELFFGEGSRLTVL.